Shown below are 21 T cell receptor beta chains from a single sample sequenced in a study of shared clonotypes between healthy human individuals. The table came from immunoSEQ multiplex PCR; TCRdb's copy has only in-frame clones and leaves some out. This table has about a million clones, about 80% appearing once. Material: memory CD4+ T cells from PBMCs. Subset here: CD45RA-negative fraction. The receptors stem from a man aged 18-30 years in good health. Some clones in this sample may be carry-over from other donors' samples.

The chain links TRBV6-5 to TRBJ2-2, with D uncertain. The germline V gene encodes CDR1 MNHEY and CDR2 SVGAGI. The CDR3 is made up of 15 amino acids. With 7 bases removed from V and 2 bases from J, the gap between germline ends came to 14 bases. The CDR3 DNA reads TGTGCCAGCACCACCGCACAGACCAACACCGGGGAGCTGTTTTTT. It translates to CASTTAQTNTGELFF.

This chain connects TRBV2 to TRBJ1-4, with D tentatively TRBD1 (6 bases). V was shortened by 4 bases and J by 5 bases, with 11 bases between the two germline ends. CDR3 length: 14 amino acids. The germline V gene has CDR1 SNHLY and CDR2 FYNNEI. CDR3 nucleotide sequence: TGTGCCAGCAGTGTGAGGACAGCGAATGAAAAACTGTTTTTT. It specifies CASSVRTANEKLFF.

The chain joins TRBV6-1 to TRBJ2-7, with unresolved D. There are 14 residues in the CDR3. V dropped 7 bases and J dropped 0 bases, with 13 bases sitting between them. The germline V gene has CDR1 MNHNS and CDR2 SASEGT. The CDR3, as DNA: TGTGCCAGCACCGCGCGGAGTGTCTCCTACGAGCAGTACTTC. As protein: CASTARSVSYEQYF.

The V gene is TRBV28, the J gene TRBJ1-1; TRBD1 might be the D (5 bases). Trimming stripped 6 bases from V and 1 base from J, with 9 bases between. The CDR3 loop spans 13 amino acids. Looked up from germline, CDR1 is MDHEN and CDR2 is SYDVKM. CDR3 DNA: TGTGCCAGCAGCCCTACAGGGAACACTGAAGCTTTCTTT. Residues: CASSPTGNTEAFF.

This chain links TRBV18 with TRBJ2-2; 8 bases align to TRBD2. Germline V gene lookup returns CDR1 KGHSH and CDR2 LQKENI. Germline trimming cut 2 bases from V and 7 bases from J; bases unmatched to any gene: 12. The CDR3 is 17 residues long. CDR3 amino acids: CASSPWASGRGNGELFF. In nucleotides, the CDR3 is TGTGCCAGCTCACCATGGGCCAGCGGGAGAGGTAACGGGGAGCTGTTTTTT. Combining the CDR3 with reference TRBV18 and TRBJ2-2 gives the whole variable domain NAGVMQNPRHLVRRRGQEARLRCSPMKGHSHVYWYRQLPEEGLKFMVYLQKENIIDESGMPKERFSAEFPKEGPSILRIQQVVRGDSAAYFCASSPWASGRGNGELFFGEGSRLTVL.

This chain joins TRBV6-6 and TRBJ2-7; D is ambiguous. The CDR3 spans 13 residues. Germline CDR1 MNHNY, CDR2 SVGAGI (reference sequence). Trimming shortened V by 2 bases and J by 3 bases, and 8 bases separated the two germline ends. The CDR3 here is CASSYGLNYEQYF. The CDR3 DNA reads TGTGCCAGCAGTTACGGTCTTAACTACGAGCAGTACTTC.

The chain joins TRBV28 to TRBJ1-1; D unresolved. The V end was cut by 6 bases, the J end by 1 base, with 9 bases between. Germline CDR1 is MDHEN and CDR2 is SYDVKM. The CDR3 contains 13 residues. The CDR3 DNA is TGTGCCAGCAGGAGACAACCGAACACTGAAGCTTTCTTT. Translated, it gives CASRRQPNTEAFF.

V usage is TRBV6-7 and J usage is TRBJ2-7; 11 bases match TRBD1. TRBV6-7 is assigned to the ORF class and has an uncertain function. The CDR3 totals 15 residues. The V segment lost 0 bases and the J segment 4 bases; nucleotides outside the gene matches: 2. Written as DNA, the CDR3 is TGTGCCAGCAGTTACTCAGGGACAGGGGGGTACGAGCAGTACTTC. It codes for CASSYSGTGGYEQYF.

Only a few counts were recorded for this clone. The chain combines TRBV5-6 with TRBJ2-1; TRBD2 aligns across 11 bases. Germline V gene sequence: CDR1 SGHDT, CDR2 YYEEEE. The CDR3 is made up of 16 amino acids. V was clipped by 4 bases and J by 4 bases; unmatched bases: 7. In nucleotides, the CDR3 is TGTGCCAGCAGCACCACCCTAGCGGGAGGATACAATGAGCAGTTCTTC. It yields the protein CASSTTLAGGYNEQFF.

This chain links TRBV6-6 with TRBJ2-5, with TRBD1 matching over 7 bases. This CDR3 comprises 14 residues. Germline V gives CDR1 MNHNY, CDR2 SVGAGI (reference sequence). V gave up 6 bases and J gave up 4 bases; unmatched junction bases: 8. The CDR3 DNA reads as TGTGCCAGCAGCCTCACAGGGGCTGGAGAGACCCAGTACTTC. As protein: CASSLTGAGETQYF.

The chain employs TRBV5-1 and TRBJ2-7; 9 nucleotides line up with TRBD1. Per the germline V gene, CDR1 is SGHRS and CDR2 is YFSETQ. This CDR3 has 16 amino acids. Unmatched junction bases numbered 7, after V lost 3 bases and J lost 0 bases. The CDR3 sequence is CASSWGTGPLSYEQYF. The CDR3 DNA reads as TGCGCCAGCAGCTGGGGGACAGGGCCCCTCTCCTACGAGCAGTACTTC.

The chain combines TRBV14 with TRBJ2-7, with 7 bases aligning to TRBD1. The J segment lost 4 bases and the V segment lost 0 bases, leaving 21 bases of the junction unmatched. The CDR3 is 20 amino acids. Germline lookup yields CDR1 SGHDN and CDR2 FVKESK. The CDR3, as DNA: TGTGCCAGCAGCCAAGATTCTGTCTCGTTCGGGACAGAAGGGTTTTACGAGCAGTACTTC. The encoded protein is CASSQDSVSFGTEGFYEQYF.

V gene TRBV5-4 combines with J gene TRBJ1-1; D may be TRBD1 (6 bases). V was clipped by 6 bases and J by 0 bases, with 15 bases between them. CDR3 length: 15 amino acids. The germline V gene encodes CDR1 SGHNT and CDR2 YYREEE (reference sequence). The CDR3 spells CASIDRDNMNTEAFF. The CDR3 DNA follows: TGTGCCAGCATCGATCGGGACAACATGAACACTGAAGCTTTCTTT.

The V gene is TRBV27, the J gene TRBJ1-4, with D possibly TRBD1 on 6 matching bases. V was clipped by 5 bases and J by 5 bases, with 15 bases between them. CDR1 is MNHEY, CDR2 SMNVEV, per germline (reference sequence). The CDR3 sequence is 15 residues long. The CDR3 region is CASSAWTDSNEKLFF. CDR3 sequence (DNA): TGTGCCAGCAGTGCTTGGACAGATTCGAATGAAAAACTGTTTTTT.

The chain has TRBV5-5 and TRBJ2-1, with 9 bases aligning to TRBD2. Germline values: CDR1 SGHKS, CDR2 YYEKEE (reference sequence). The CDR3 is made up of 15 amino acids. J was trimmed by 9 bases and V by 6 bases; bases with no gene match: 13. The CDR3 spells CASTLVAGAEGEQFF. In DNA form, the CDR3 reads TGTGCCAGCACCCTGGTAGCGGGAGCAGAGGGTGAGCAGTTCTTC.

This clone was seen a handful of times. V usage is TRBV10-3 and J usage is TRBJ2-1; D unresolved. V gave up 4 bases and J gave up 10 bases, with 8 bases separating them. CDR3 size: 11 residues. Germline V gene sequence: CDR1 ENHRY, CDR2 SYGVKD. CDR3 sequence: CAISGEREQFF. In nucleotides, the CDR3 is TGTGCCATCAGTGGCGAGAGAGAGCAGTTCTTC.

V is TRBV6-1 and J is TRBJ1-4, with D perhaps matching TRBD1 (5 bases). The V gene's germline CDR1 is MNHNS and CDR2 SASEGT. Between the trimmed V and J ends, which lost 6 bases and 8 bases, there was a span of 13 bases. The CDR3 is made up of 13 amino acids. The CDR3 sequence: CASREAGREKLFF. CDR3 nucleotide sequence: TGTGCCAGCAGGGAGGCAGGGCGGGAAAAACTGTTTTTT.

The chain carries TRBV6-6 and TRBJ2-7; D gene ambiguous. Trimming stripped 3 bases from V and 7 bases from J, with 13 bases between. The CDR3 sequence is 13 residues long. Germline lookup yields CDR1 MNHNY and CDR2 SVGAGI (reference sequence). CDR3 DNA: TGTGCCAGCAGTTATACCGAAGGTGGTGAGCAGTACTTC. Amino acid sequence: CASSYTEGGEQYF.

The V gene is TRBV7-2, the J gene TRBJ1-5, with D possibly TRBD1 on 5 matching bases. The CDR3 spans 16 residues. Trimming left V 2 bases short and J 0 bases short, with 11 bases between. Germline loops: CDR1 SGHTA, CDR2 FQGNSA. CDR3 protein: CASSLQGRLSNQPQHF. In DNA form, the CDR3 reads TGTGCCAGCAGCTTACAGGGTAGACTTAGCAATCAGCCCCAGCATTTT.

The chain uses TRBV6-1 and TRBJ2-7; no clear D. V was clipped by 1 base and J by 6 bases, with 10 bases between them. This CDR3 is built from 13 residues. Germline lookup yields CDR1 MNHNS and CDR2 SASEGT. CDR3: CASSEGWQFEQYF. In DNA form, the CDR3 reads TGTGCCAGCAGTGAAGGGTGGCAGTTCGAGCAGTACTTC.

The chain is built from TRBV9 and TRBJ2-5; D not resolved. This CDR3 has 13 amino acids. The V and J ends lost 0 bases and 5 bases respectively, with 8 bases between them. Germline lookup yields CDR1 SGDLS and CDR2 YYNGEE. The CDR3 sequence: CASSVEAEETQYF. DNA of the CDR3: TGTGCCAGCAGCGTAGAAGCCGAGGAGACCCAGTACTTC. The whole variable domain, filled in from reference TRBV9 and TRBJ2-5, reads DSGVTQTPKHLITATGQRVTLRCSPRSGDLSVYWYQQSLDQGLQFLIQYYNGEERAKGNILERFSAQQFPDLHSELNLSSLELGDSALYFCASSVEAEETQYFGPGTRLLVL.